This TCR beta chain was found in a study of blood T cell repertoires in COVID-19. Study summary: From T cells, B-cell-depleted T cells, or PBMCs came the material, which was cDNA or gDNA.

TCRdb's copy holds only in-frame clones and misses some; the assay was immunoSEQ multiplex PCR. This sample has 55,000 to 85,000 clones, with roughly 80% found just once. After removal of 5 bases from V and 7 bases from J, the junction contained 7 bases not matched to a gene. The V gene's germline CDR1 is SEHNR and CDR2 FQNEAQ (reference sequence). The CDR3 runs to 15 residues. The chain links TRBV7-9 to TRBJ1-6; 8 positions agree with TRBD1. The receptor's source is a man in his sixties with acute or convalescent COVID-19. Sequencing used peripheral blood. The CDR3 bases are TGTGCCAGCAGCCCCGGACAGGGCTGGAATTCACCCCTCCACTTT. Amino acid sequence: CASSPGQGWNSPLHF.